Below, 13 T cell receptor beta chains from the same sample are listed, as sequenced in a study of cytomegalovirus exposure and HLA in healthy donors. 13 Jbeta primers and 60 Vbeta primers were used for the PCR. Using immunoSEQ multiplex PCR, the repertoire was profiled, and TCRdb retains in-frame clones only, with some absent. Among 150,000 to 200,000 clones listed, more than 60% were seen once. The sequenced sample consisted of PBMCs. The source of these receptors is a woman aged 40 to 50 in good health and CMV-seropositive.

The V call is TRBV29-1, the J call TRBJ2-3; a possible D gene is TRBD2 (5 bases). The CDR3 totals 13 residues. The germline V gene has CDR1 SQVTM and CDR2 ANQGSEA. Trimming left V 6 bases short and J 7 bases short, with 17 bases between. The CDR3 bases are TGCAGCGTGGATAGCGATAGGGAGTATACGCAGTATTTT. It codes for CSVDSDREYTQYF.

This chain connects TRBV5-4 to TRBJ1-3; D gene uncertain. Trimming took off 0 bases at V and 0 bases at J, with 7 bases between the two ends. Per germline, CDR1 SGHNT and CDR2 YYREEE (reference sequence). The CDR3 sequence is 15 residues long. The CDR3 DNA sequence: TGTGCCAGCAGCTTGGACGGGTACTCTGGAAACACCATATATTTT. It codes for CASSLDGYSGNTIYF.

The CDR3, as DNA: TGTGCCAGTAGTCTGGGGGCAGGGAGGGGCTACGAGCAGTACTTC. Translation: CASSLGAGRGYEQYF. The chain uses TRBV19 and TRBJ2-7; D is perhaps TRBD2 (7 bases). V dropped 5 bases and J dropped 3 bases, with 17 bases sitting between them. The CDR3 totals 15 residues. In germline, CDR1 is LNHDA, CDR2 SQIVND (reference sequence).

V gene TRBV5-1 combines with J gene TRBJ2-7; D is perhaps TRBD1 (5 bases). V was clipped by 4 bases and J by 6 bases, with 17 bases between them. CDR3 size: 14 residues. CDR1 is SGHRS and CDR2 is YFSETQ in the germline V gene. The CDR3 DNA reads as TGCGCCAGCAGCCCGGATTACCCCCAGGGCGAGCAGTACTTC. This sequence encodes CASSPDYPQGEQYF.

The chain recombines TRBV5-4 with TRBJ2-3; TRBD2 agrees at 10 bases. V was pared by 6 bases and J by 4 bases, with 8 bases of the junction left unmatched. Germline V CDR1 and CDR2: SGHNT, YYREEE (reference sequence). The CDR3 extends over 15 amino acids. CDR3 amino acids: CASIAGGKDADTQYF. The CDR3 bases are TGTGCCAGCATAGCGGGAGGAAAGGATGCAGATACGCAGTATTTT.

The rearrangement links TRBV4-1 to TRBJ2-7; 8 bases map to TRBD1. Germline V gene lookup returns CDR1 MGHRA and CDR2 YSYEKL. There are 17 residues in the CDR3. Trimming took 1 base from V and 3 from J; bases not matched to a gene: 11. CDR3 protein: CASSQGFRGTGNYEQYF. CDR3 DNA sequence: TGCGCCAGCAGCCAAGGATTTCGTGGGACAGGAAACTACGAGCAGTACTTC.

The chain uses TRBV7-2 and TRBJ2-2, with 7 bases matching TRBD1. The CDR3 is 13 amino acids. Germline CDR1 SGHTA, CDR2 FQGNSA. Trimming cost V 5 bases and J 13 bases; bases outside gene matches: 10. The CDR3 here is CASSERGRRGLFF. The CDR3 DNA sequence: TGTGCCAGCAGCGAGAGGGGGCGCAGGGGGCTGTTTTTT. The full variable domain, in which reference TRBV7-2 and TRBJ2-2 provide the parts outside the CDR3, is GAGVSQSPSNKVTEKGKDVELRCDPISGHTALYWYRQSLGQGLEFLIYFQGNSAPDKSGLPSDRFSAERTGGSVSTLTIQRTQQEDSAVYLCASSERGRRGLFFGEGSRLTVL.

This clone was recorded a few times. V gene TRBV5-1 combines with J gene TRBJ2-7; D may be TRBD1 (7 bases). Between the trimmed V and J ends, which lost 0 bases and 4 bases, there was a span of 14 bases. CDR1 SGHRS and CDR2 YFSETQ come from the germline V gene. CDR3 length equals 15 residues. The CDR3: CASSLANRGGYEQYF. The DNA of the CDR3 is TGCGCCAGCAGCTTGGCCAACAGGGGAGGTTACGAGCAGTACTTC.

The rearrangement links TRBV4-1 to TRBJ2-1; 12 bases match TRBD2. There are 15 residues in the CDR3. Germline V gene sequence: CDR1 MGHRA, CDR2 YSYEKL. V lost 4 bases to trimming and J lost 9 bases; unmatched junction nucleotides: 7. As DNA, the CDR3 is TGCGCCAGCAGCCCCCGACTAGCGGGAGCCGGTGAGCAGTTCTTC. It translates to CASSPRLAGAGEQFF.

The chain combines TRBV12-5 with TRBJ2-5; D possibly corresponds to TRBD1 (5 bases). Trimming stripped 2 bases from V and 1 base from J, with 5 bases between. Germline lookup yields CDR1 LGHNT and CDR2 FRNRAP. The CDR3 consists of 13 residues. In DNA form, the CDR3 reads TGTGCTAGTGGTTTGAGGGGCCAAGAGACCCAGTACTTC. Amino acid sequence: CASGLRGQETQYF.

This clone was observed once. The rearrangement links TRBV28 to TRBJ1-2; D call uncertain. CDR3 length: 13 amino acids. Trimming took 10 bases from V and 3 from J, leaving 15 bases between them. Looked up from germline, CDR1 is MDHEN and CDR2 is SYDVKM. For the CDR3, the DNA is TGTGCCACATACAACGGGGATCACTATGGCTACACCTTC. Translated, it gives CATYNGDHYGYTF.

V is TRBV28 and J is TRBJ1-4; no definite D call. This CDR3 is 14 amino acids long. Trimming shortened V by 6 bases and J by 5 bases, and 13 bases separated the two germline ends. The V gene's germline CDR1 is MDHEN and CDR2 SYDVKM. The CDR3 region is CASSEFTLNEKLFF. In DNA, the CDR3 is TGTGCCAGCAGCGAGTTCACTCTAAATGAAAAACTGTTTTTT.

This clone has only a few counts. This sequence joins TRBV4-1 and TRBJ2-1, with 12 bases aligning to TRBD2. The CDR3 loop spans 17 amino acids. Germline V gene lookup returns CDR1 MGHRA and CDR2 YSYEKL. V shed 0 bases and J 9 bases; nucleotides not matched to a gene: 9. The CDR3 is CASSQEKGLAGACEQFF. Written as DNA, the CDR3 is TGCGCCAGCAGCCAAGAAAAGGGACTAGCGGGTGCCTGTGAGCAGTTCTTC.